The 9 T cell receptor beta chains given below trace back to one sample, sequenced in a study of shared clonotypes between healthy human individuals. Libraries were prepared by immunoSEQ multiplex PCR; TCRdb keeps only in-frame clonotypes and omits some of them. The sample comprises hundreds of thousands of clones, roughly 70% of which are singletons, and less than 2% rests with the top ten. Sequencing was carried out using memory CD4+ T cells sorted from blood. Described subset: CD45RA-negative fraction. These receptors were taken from a woman in her twenties or thirties in good health.

The rearrangement uses TRBV5-1 and TRBJ2-5; tentative D call: TRBD2 (5 bases). The CDR3 has 14 amino acids. Germline loops: CDR1 SGHRS, CDR2 YFSETQ. Trimming took 3 bases from V and 4 from J, leaving 13 bases between them. CDR3 sequence reads: CASSSQSGSETQYF. As DNA, the CDR3 is TGCGCCAGCAGCTCCCAGTCGGGATCAGAGACCCAGTACTTC.

In this sample, this clone turned up a few times. This chain joins TRBV2 and TRBJ2-7; TRBD1 matches 9 bases. Germline V gene lookup returns CDR1 SNHLY and CDR2 FYNNEI. Trimming cost V 11 bases and J 4 bases; bases outside gene matches: 9. The CDR3 length is 13 residues. CDR3 nucleotide sequence: TGTGCCTTATCGGAGACAGGGGGGTACGAGCAGTACTTC. Translation gives CALSETGGYEQYF.

This chain connects TRBV10-3 to TRBJ1-2, with a possible D match to TRBD1 (6 bases). V shed 5 bases and J shed 2 bases, with 9 bases lying between them. Per germline, CDR1 ENHRY and CDR2 SYGVKD. The CDR3 totals 13 residues. Here the CDR3 reads CAISRDKNYGYTF. Written as DNA, the CDR3 is TGTGCCATCAGTCGGGACAAGAACTATGGCTACACCTTC.

This clone was found once. The chain has TRBV5-1 and TRBJ2-1; 12 bases are shared with TRBD2. V lost 2 bases and J lost 10; bases outside the gene matches: 7. Germline-derived CDR1 and CDR2 are SGHRS and YFSETQ. The CDR3 consists of 15 residues. The CDR3 is CASSFETSGSVEQFF. The CDR3 DNA follows: TGCGCCAGCAGCTTCGAGACTAGCGGGAGCGTGGAGCAGTTCTTC.

This clone showed up many times. The rearrangement uses TRBV7-2 and TRBJ2-3, with D unresolved. Trimming stripped 6 bases from V and 6 bases from J, with 10 bases between. Germline-derived CDR1 and CDR2 are SGHTA and FQGNSA. This CDR3 comprises 12 residues. The CDR3 is CASSYPGDTQYF. DNA of the CDR3: TGTGCCAGCAGTTACCCTGGCGATACGCAGTATTTT.

The chain links TRBV5-5 to TRBJ2-1, with 8 bases aligning to TRBD2. The CDR3 is 15 amino acids. The germline V gene encodes CDR1 SGHKS and CDR2 YYEKEE (reference sequence). Trimming cost V 3 bases and J 8 bases; bases outside gene matches: 10. As DNA, the CDR3 is TGTGCCAGCAGCTCCCCACCGGGAGGGTCCCATGAGCAGTTCTTC. Encoded protein: CASSSPPGGSHEQFF. The whole variable domain, filled in from reference TRBV5-5 and TRBJ2-1, reads DAGVTQSPTHLIKTRGQQVTLRCSPISGHKSVSWYQQVLGQGPQFIFQYYEKEERGRGNFPDRFSARQFPNYSSELNVNALLLGDSALYLCASSSPPGGSHEQFFGPGTRLTVL.

The rearrangement links TRBV29-1 to TRBJ2-3, with D possibly TRBD1 on 5 matching bases. Germline V lookup: CDR1 SQVTM, CDR2 ANQGSEA. The CDR3 is 14 amino acids. The V end lost 3 bases, the J end lost 1 base, and 11 bases lay between the germline ends. CDR3 region: CSVDSGKRTDTQYF. The CDR3 coding sequence is TGCAGCGTTGACTCAGGGAAACGCACAGATACGCAGTATTTT.

The V gene is TRBV7-9, the J gene TRBJ2-2; TRBD1 might be the D (6 bases). This CDR3 has 16 amino acids. V lost 2 bases and J lost 4, with 14 bases in between. CDR1 and CDR2 from the germline V gene are SEHNR and FQNEAQ (reference sequence). The CDR3: CASSLLAGDPTGELFF. The CDR3 DNA follows: TGTGCCAGCAGCTTATTGGCAGGGGATCCCACCGGGGAGCTGTTTTTT.

The V call is TRBV5-4, the J call TRBJ2-3, with TRBD2 as a possible D gene (6 bases). V was cut by 4 bases and J by 3 bases, with 12 bases left in between. The CDR3 has 14 residues. CDR1 is SGHNT, CDR2 YYREEE, per germline (reference sequence). CDR3 protein: CASSHAGTTDTQYF. The CDR3 DNA sequence: TGTGCCAGCAGCCATGCAGGGACTACAGATACGCAGTATTTT.